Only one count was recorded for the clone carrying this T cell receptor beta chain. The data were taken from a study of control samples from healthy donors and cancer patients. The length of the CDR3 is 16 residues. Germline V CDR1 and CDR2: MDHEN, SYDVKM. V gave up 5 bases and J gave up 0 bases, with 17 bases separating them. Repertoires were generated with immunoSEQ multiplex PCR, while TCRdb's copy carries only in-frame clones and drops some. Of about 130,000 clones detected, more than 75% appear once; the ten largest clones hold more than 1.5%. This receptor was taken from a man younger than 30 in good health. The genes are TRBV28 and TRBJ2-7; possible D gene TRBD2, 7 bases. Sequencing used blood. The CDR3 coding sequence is TGTGCCAGCAGTACCCTCCGGGGGGCAAACTCCTACGAGCAGTACTTC. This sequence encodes CASSTLRGANSYEQYF.